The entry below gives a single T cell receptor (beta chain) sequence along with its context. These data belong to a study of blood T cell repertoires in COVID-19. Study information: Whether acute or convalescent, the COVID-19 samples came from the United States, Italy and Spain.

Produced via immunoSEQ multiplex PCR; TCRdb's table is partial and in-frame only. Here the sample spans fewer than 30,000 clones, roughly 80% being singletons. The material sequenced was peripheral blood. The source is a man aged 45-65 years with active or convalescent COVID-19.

CDR3 loop: CASSSEPFVEQYF. The DNA for the CDR3 is TGTGCCAGCAGCTCCGAGCCTTTTGTCGAGCAGTACTTC. The V call is TRBV5-6, the J call TRBJ2-7; no clear D. There are 13 residues in the CDR3. V was clipped by 3 bases and J by 6 bases, with 13 bases between them. Germline V CDR1 and CDR2: SGHDT, YYEEEE.